The rows below give T cell receptor beta chains drawn from one sample of a study of blood T cell repertoires in COVID-19. Data came from immunoSEQ multiplex PCR; TCRdb stores just in-frame clones and leaves some out. In the table there are about 130,000 clones, around 87% of which are singletons. The sequenced material came from peripheral blood. These receptors were collected from a woman aged 55-75 years with acute or convalescent COVID-19. CDR3s leave out the opening cysteine and the closing phenylalanine or tryptophan.

>11|TRBV28|TRBJ1-5
ASSINSNQPQH
>13|TRBV5-1|TRBJ2-1
ASSTGLAGGGEQF
>14|TRBV4-2|TRBJ1-1
ASSQEGPGRPAEAF
>15|TRBV5-1|TRBJ1-6
ASSLDGQTGPGSPLH
>10|TRBV5-1|TRBJ2-5
ASRQGQETQY
>14|TRBV28|TRBJ2-5
ASSPDSPDRKETQY
>11|TRBV3-1/TRBV3-2|TRBJ1-2
ASSPRLTGGYT
>14|TRBV27|TRBJ2-1
ASLGGAWSSYNEQF
>13|TRBV27|TRBJ1-2
ASSRQGAGAYGYT
>12|TRBV11-2|TRBJ2-4
ASSQRQGQNIQY
>14|TRBV2|TRBJ2-2
ASSEQLAGGNGELF
>13|TRBV19|TRBJ2-1
ASSTRDLSYNEQF
>13|TRBV5-4|TRBJ1-2
ASSPPGQPAESYT
>12|TRBV18|TRBJ2-5
ASSPPAGTETQY
>13|TRBV6-5|TRBJ2-3
ASTPYLSSTDTQY
>13|TRBV9|TRBJ2-2
ASSVGPDLSGELF
>11|TRBV12-3/TRBV12-4|TRBJ1-1
ASSLPGNTEAF
>12|TRBV19|TRBJ1-1
ATTELGSDTEAF
>12|TRBV6-6|TRBJ2-2
ASRGQAYTGELF
>12|TRBV28|TRBJ1-2
ASSPLDKNYGYT
>11|TRBV19|TRBJ1-1
ASSPGLRAEAF
>14|TRBV19|TRBJ1-2
ASSMPAGADYYGYT
>11|TRBV14|TRBJ1-1
ASSPRVRGEAF
>13|TRBV7-9|TRBJ1-3
ASSYPQGMENTIY
>13|TRBV3-1/TRBV3-2|TRBJ2-2
ASSQGGSRGGELF
>12|TRBV19|TRBJ2-1
ASSYRVESNEQF
>15|TRBV5-4|TRBJ1-1
ASSLGAGRSMNTEAF
>13|TRBV3-1/TRBV3-2|TRBJ1-1
ASSQEWTYRTEAF
>16|TRBV25-1|TRBJ1-3
ASSDGPTDSDSGNTIY
>12|TRBV24-1|TRBJ2-3
ATSDTGGTDTQY
>11|TRBV3-1/TRBV3-2|TRBJ1-1
ASSHTANTEAF
>11|TRBV6-5|TRBJ1-4
ASRQDPNEKLF
>15|TRBV4-1|TRBJ2-3
ASSQDGLAGATDTQY
>15|TRBV10-3|TRBJ2-6
AISDVLAGAGANVLT
>13|TRBV5-1|TRBJ1-1
ASSLGQGLNTEAF
>12|TRBV11-3|TRBJ2-7
ASSLGPEGSEQY
>12|TRBV7-2|TRBJ2-3
ASSLTRSTDTQY
>14|TRBV6-2/TRBV6-3|TRBJ1-2
ASSYAYREASYGYT
>14|TRBV27|TRBJ2-7
ASSSTGLKGPYEQY
>14|TRBV28|TRBJ1-2
ASTLVGGGSPYGYT
>10|TRBV28|TRBJ2-5
ASSGGLETQY
>13|TRBV6-5|TRBJ1-3
ASRDGQTAGNTIY
>12|TRBV3-1/TRBV3-2|TRBJ2-1
ASKQGSSYNEQF
>13|TRBV7-8|TRBJ1-5
ASSLVTGTNQPQH
>16|TRBV27|TRBJ2-3
ASSLSKPGLAGADTQY
>14|TRBV5-6|TRBJ2-3
ASSLTSGSIRDTQY
>11|TRBV25-1|TRBJ1-6
ASSRTVGSPLH
>13|TRBV6-5|TRBJ1-6
ASSLGQGRDSPLH
>11|TRBV19|TRBJ1-1
ASSTDRNTEAF
>13|TRBV28|TRBJ2-7
ASSLGLAGPYEQY
>11|TRBV6-2/TRBV6-3|TRBJ1-2
ASSYSLTVGYT
>12|TRBV5-1|TRBJ1-1
ASSLATGTTEAF
>13|TRBV7-2|TRBJ2-1
ASSPPGLLYNEQF
>12|TRBV6-5|TRBJ1-1
ASSYSGLNTEAF
>11|TRBV5-6|TRBJ1-2
ASTGGLHYGYT
>12|TRBV18|TRBJ1-1
ASSPLDRGTEAF
>13|TRBV5-1|TRBJ2-1
ASSLGQGYYHEQF
>12|TRBV28|TRBJ2-1
ASREGAGYNEQF
>15|TRBV3-1/TRBV3-2|TRBJ2-3
ASSLRGIAGGRDTQY
>16|TRBV6-1|TRBJ1-2
ASSEVRTFPTAPYGYT